This record concerns one T cell receptor beta chain sequence. This clone was detected once. Its binding antigen is unknown. No quality values exist for individual bases; no much larger clone is one base distant. The cohort was made up of several hundred healthy bone marrow donors. At the time of sampling, all cohort members were nominally healthy, though unrecorded immune exposures were likely present. The donor was CMV seronegative and belonged to the group of approximately 320 seronegative cohort members. Each donor provided a peripheral blood sample, and peripheral blood mononuclear cells were used for TCR beta sequencing. The Qiagen DNeasy Blood Extraction Kit was used to extract genomic DNA from the blood cell samples. Receptor amplification or capture employed the immunoSEQ multiplex PCR assay. A mixture of 60 forward primers for TCR Vbeta segments and 13 reverse primers for TCR Jbeta segments was used in the multiplex PCR. The CDR3 region of rearranged TCR beta genes was amplified from genomic DNA by a multiplex PCR assay. Amplified TCR beta libraries were sequenced as 87-base-pair reads on the Illumina HiSeq System. As for how the authors treated the data: A later analysis counted about 82 million unique TCR beta chains across the 650 to 700 repertoires, and around 9.9 million of these chains were shared by at least two donors. Raw reads were error-corrected and collapsed into unique sequences with a nearest-neighbor algorithm that merged closely related sequences to remove PCR and sequencing errors. CDR3 sequences were aligned to IMGT reference sequences to assign V, D and J gene segments. For a sequence to be retained, at least a six-nucleotide match to both a V gene segment and a J gene segment was required. A rearrangement counted as productive if the CDR3 had no stop codons and remained in frame with V and J, and every other rearrangement counted as non-productive. Following IMGT convention, CDR3 was defined as the stretch from the second conserved V-encoded cysteine up to the conserved J-encoded phenylalanine. In an earlier analysis of 500 to 650 of the donors, sequences lacking an unambiguous match to a single V gene segment were excluded. In an earlier analysis of 587 of the donors, V segments were called functional above 56.7% productive rearrangements and were called segregating when the between-donor standard deviation exceeded 5%. A statistical classification framework was built to diagnose cytomegalovirus status from the catalog of TCR beta chain sequences. A later analysis assigned V and J genes by comparing TCR nucleotide sequences with IMGT/GENE-DB human TR gene sequences. In a later analysis, CDR3 sequences and most-parsimonious VDJ recombination scenarios were assigned using the TCRdist pipeline. In a later analysis, each TCR beta chain was defined by its CDR3 amino acid sequence together with its V-gene family, and reads lacking a unique V-gene family were excluded. A later analysis removed several hundred highly shared, low-generation-probability nucleotide sequences to deal with suspected cross-contamination and a sequencing artifact. In a later analysis, a clonal expansion index for each public chain was calculated from normalized within-repertoire ranks of inferred template counts. In a later analysis, generation probabilities were computed with a VDJ recombination model fitted to out-of-frame rearrangements, and the resulting probabilities were checked against IGoR. Hypergeometric tests were used in a later analysis to score TCR-TCR, TCR-HLA and TCR-CMV co-occurrence, with a repertoire-size bias correction applied to the TCR pairs. False discovery rates were estimated in a later analysis by permuting HLA or CMV assignments 20 times. In a later analysis, co-occurring TCRs were grouped with DBSCAN, and TCRdist sequence similarity was added when clustering was performed within HLA-allele-positive subsets. Co-occurrence clustering excluded repertoires with fewer than 30,000 or more than 120,000 public chains, plus five with anomalous nucleotide sharing. As stored in TCRdb, this immuneACCESS dataset retains in-frame rearrangements with V and J assigned. A fraction of the clones does not appear; measured against another copy, unresolved V genes explain less than half of the discrepancy, and the remainder lacks a known reason. That table is the source of V, J and clone size, and D and trimming were worked out from the DNA. For this sample there are fewer than 200,000 clones; about 78% appear just once. Jointly, the top ten make up around 2.4% of the sample.

The sample comes from a study of cytomegalovirus exposure and HLA in healthy donors (dated by TCRdb to 2015 to 2018). With regard to the full study: An earlier analysis of several hundred of the donors reported 250 to 350 Gb of sequence data and roughly 110 million unique TCR beta sequences from 150 million to 200 million T cells. Using immunosequencing, the study profiled T cell repertoires from approximately 700 subjects and related those repertoires to cytomegalovirus serostatus. Four to six DR-DQ haplotypes were handled as single units for association and clustering, since linkage in the cohort was strong. An earlier analysis of about 620 of the donors applied high-throughput TCR beta sequencing to assess whether each TCR beta V gene segment acted as functional or pseudogenic. Of the approximately 400 genotyped donors, approximately 80% fell in the genetic ancestry cluster associated with self-reported Caucasian donors. The number of donors typed differed by locus, with roughly 620-630 for A, B, C, DRB1 and DQB1, around 500 for DQA1, under 610 for DPA1, and around 450 for DPB1. Besides the first cohort of around 700 subjects, a separate validation cohort made up of 120 different subjects was used. HLA typing covered class I and class II loci at four-digit resolution. Every repertoire in the discovery cohort had been generated on one and the same sequencing platform. High-throughput TCR immunosequencing, statistical association of individual TCRs with disease status, and machine learning were combined to predict cytomegalovirus infection status. Among approximately 370 genotyped donors of the cohort, an average of roughly 230,000 unique TCR beta nucleotide sequences was sequenced per donor, of which 15% to 20% were non-productive. The later analysis used no new phenotypic data to find candidate immune exposures, relying instead on TCR beta sequences and their occurrence across donors. A later genetic analysis used genome-wide SNP genotypes for about 65% of the 666 donors, treating that subset as a discovery cohort. Donor age, sex, ethnicity and CMV serostatus were collected together with the repertoire data. The study aimed to test whether signatures of past pathogen exposure could be identified by cataloging public T cell receptors. A later analysis re-analyzed previously published TCR beta repertoires from 666 donors and added high-resolution HLA genotyping to study TCR occurrence patterns. An early release that covered about 600 HLA-typed donors contained approximately 300 gigabases of sequencing data and tens of millions of unique TCR sequences. Study-level results and caveats: A cluster of highly shared sequence variants was judged likely to be a technical artifact of the sequencing pipeline. In a later analysis, HLA-associated TCR beta chains showed more clonal expansion and lower generation probabilities than non-associated chains that were equally common. Correlated functional status among segregating V segments might reflect linkage disequilibrium, but an unknown experimental factor could not be ruled out. For the cohort, immune exposure information was limited to CMV serostatus. The classifier was reported to diagnose cytomegalovirus status with high specificity and sensitivity in both the original cohort and the validation cohort. In this cohort, only TCR beta chains were sequenced, and detectable features were limited by the absence of alpha or paired-chain data. Strong co-occurrence of HLA alleles, especially DR and DQ, made assigning TCR associations to individual alleles difficult. In a later analysis, the rate of TCR association differed among HLA loci, with DRB1 alleles having the most associated TCRs and HLA-C alleles having the fewest. A later genetic analysis associated a missense DCLRE1C variant with V-gene and J-gene trimming of TCR beta chains, and an independent cohort replicated the association. A further reported finding was that TCR beta sequences accurately predicted the HLA-A and HLA-B alleles for most subjects in the first cohort. The authors suggested that the approach could potentially be extended to other disease states and immunological phenotypes. Presence/absence analyses assumed roughly uniform sequencing depth across donors, an assumption that may not hold. Because the 87-base-pair reads could not distinguish some IMGT-functional V segments, including TRBV6-2 and TRBV6-3, those segments were excluded. Because HLA typing was missing for some donors at each locus, association tests included only the typed subset. At a false discovery rate of 0.05, a later analysis linked 16,951 TCR beta sequences to specific HLA alleles. In vitro tests confirmed that a few of the cytomegalovirus-associated TCR beta chains recognize cytomegalovirus antigens. A later analysis found that most CMV-associated TCR beta chains appeared HLA-restricted, with HLA associations seemingly driven largely by CMV exposure. In an earlier analysis of fewer than 750 of the donors, most TCR beta V segments were observed in productive rearrangements about 87% or about 30% of the time, broadly matching IMGT annotations. While some public TCRs were present in many individuals, most TCR sequences turned up only very rarely across donors. Because counts were too low, about 18 rarely observed V segments, including chromosome 9 orphons, were excluded from the earlier analysis of about 500 of the donors. A later analysis reported that several top co-occurrence clusters appeared linked to parvovirus B19, influenza, CMV and Epstein-Barr virus. The study listed 150 to 200 TCR beta chains as associated with cytomegalovirus. In a later genetic analysis, fewer N-insertions in productive TCRs were reported among donors in an Asian-associated ancestry cluster than the roughly 700-donor mean.

CDR1 and CDR2 were assigned from the germline V gene as MDHEN and SYDVKM. Trimming removed 3 bases from V and 6 bases from J, leaving 12 bases between the germline ends. The CDR3 covers 14 residues, taking in both the cysteine and the phenylalanine. The kept DNA is CDR3 alone, 42 bases in frame from the first base. This clonotype was obtained from a man aged 60-69 years in good health and CMV-seronegative. The chain links TRBV28 with TRBJ1-5, and perhaps TRBD1 as D gene, on 5 matching bases. The specimen was PBMCs. DNA sequence: TGTGCCAGCAGTTTTCAGGGATTTCGTCAGCCCCAGCATTTT. This sequence encodes CASSFQGFRQPQHF.